These 30 T cell receptor beta chains were sequenced from one sample in a study of blood T cells in healthy people across ages. A second PCR, run for roughly 7 to 11 cycles, used a sample-barcoded 5' primer plus a J-beta primer mix. Each CDR3 protein gets one entry after TCRdb re-called the 5' RACE reads with MiXCR. This sample has some 1.5 million distinct CDR3 sequences, with around 40% found just once. Material: blood. The source is a young woman in good health.

CDR3 DNA: TGTGCCTACCGGGATATGAACACTGAAGCTTTCTTT. It codes for CAYRDMNTEAFF. J is TRBJ1-1 and V is TRBV30; D gene ambiguous. V lost 7 bases to trimming and J lost 0 bases, with 9 bases between them. The CDR3 runs to 12 residues. Germline-derived CDR1 and CDR2 are GTSNPN and SVGIG (reference sequence).

The chain uses TRBV4-3 and TRBJ1-5; 10 bases fit TRBD1. The CDR3 totals 16 residues. The V segment lost 0 bases and the J segment 5 bases; nucleotides outside the gene matches: 4. The germline CDR1 and CDR2 sequences are LGHNA and YSLEER. In DNA form, the CDR3 reads TGCGCCAGCAGCCAAGACCTGACAGGGGGCGATCAGCCCCAGCATTTT. This codes for CASSQDLTGGDQPQHF.

This clonotype came up a few times. This chain links TRBV18 with TRBJ1-2; tentatively, D is TRBD1 (6 bases). This CDR3 is built from 16 residues. The V and J ends lost 6 bases and 3 bases respectively, with 20 bases between them. In germline, CDR1 is KGHSH, CDR2 LQKENI. The CDR3 coding sequence is TGTGCCAGCTCGAAGAGGACGGACGAGGGGGACTATGGCTACACCTTC. It encodes CASSKRTDEGDYGYTF.

This clonotype was observed at least ten times. The CDR3 sequence: CASSQPLRDGGYNEQFF. The CDR3 bases are TGCGCCAGCAGCCAACCACTTCGGGACGGAGGGTACAATGAGCAGTTCTTC. J is TRBJ2-1 and V is TRBV4-1, with a tentative D call TRBD2 (6 bases). Trimming stripped 2 bases from V and 4 bases from J, with 18 bases between. This CDR3 is 17 amino acids long. The germline gives CDR1 MGHRA, CDR2 YSYEKL.

The chain combines TRBV5-1 with TRBJ2-7, with 14 bases that match TRBD2. Germline trimming cut 4 bases from V and 4 bases from J; bases unmatched to any gene: 7. CDR1 is SGHRS, CDR2 YFSETQ, per germline. This CDR3 has 16 residues. CDR3 protein: CASSLGLAGDEYEQYF. In DNA, the CDR3 is TGCGCCAGCAGCCTGGGACTAGCGGGGGATGAGTACGAGCAGTACTTC.

About this clonotype: A read error is possible here, since a much larger clone lies one base away. The chain recombines TRBV10-1 with TRBJ2-1, with D tentatively TRBD1 or TRBD2 (5 bases each). There are 14 residues in the CDR3. V was shortened by 0 bases and J by 10 bases, with 13 bases between the two germline ends. CDR1 is WNHNN, CDR2 SYGVQD, per germline (reference sequence). Here the CDR3 DNA reads TGCGCCAGCAGTGAGTCCCGGGACGGGGACGAGCAGTTCTTC. It specifies CASSESRDGDEQFF.

Only one count was recorded for this clonotype. The chain carries TRBV20-1 and TRBJ1-1; maybe TRBD1 (6 bases). The V end lost 2 bases, the J end lost 0 bases, and 10 bases lay between the germline ends. CDR3 size: 14 residues. CDR1 is DFQATT, CDR2 SNEGSKA, per germline (reference sequence). CDR3 sequence: CSARLGQMNTEAFF. The CDR3 DNA reads as TGCAGTGCTAGACTTGGACAGATGAACACTGAAGCTTTCTTT.

The chain joins TRBV7-9 to TRBJ2-5; maybe TRBD1 (5 bases). V shed 3 bases and J shed 11 bases, with 19 bases lying between them. Per germline, CDR1 SEHNR and CDR2 FQNEAQ (reference sequence). The CDR3 totals 14 residues. CDR3 in amino acids: CASSFDSSYNEQYF. Here the CDR3 DNA reads TGTGCCAGCAGCTTTGACAGTTCGTACAATGAGCAGTACTTC.

In the case of this clonotype: Its ends do not fully match the called genes, so a read error is possible. The chain has TRBV20-1 and TRBJ2-5; D is tentatively TRBD1 or TRBD2 (6 bases each). CDR3 length: 12 residues. CDR1 is DFQATT and CDR2 is SNEGSKA in the germline V gene (reference sequence). The CDR3 loop reads CSAKQGLETQYF. Written as DNA, the CDR3 is TGTAGTGCTAAACAGGGACTGGAGACCCAGTACTTC.

The chain couples TRBV24-1 to TRBJ2-3; weak D call: TRBD2 (6 bases). Per germline, CDR1 KGHDR and CDR2 SFDVKD. The CDR3 sequence is 19 residues long. Trimming removed 4 bases from V and 1 base from J, with 23 bases in between. CDR3 loop: CATSDPGFGGYLGTDTQYF. The CDR3 nucleotides read TGTGCCACCAGTGACCCGGGGTTCGGGGGTTACCTCGGCACAGATACGCAGTATTTT.

In its sample, this clonotype was seen many times. The chain uses TRBV29-1 and TRBJ2-7, with a possible D match to TRBD2 (6 bases). The CDR3 totals 14 residues. CDR1 and CDR2 (germline): SQVTM, ANQGSEA. V lost 3 bases and J lost 3, with 15 bases in between. CDR3 DNA: TGCAGCGTTGACTCGGGGGAAAGGGGCTACGAGCAGTACTTC. It codes for CSVDSGERGYEQYF.

The chain recombines TRBV5-1 with TRBJ1-1; tentatively, D is TRBD1 (6 bases). V was clipped by 1 base and J by 6 bases, with 10 bases between them. The CDR3 spans 13 residues. The germline gives CDR1 SGHRS, CDR2 YFSETQ. The DNA for the CDR3 is TGCGCCAGCAGCTTGTGGGGGGGCGCTGAAGCTTTCTTT. Residues: CASSLWGGAEAFF.

Comments on this clonotype: The junction and the germline gene differ at one end; a read error may be behind it. In DNA, the CDR3 is TGCTGTGCTAGAAAGAGCTCCTACAATGAGCAGTTCTTC. Its translation is CCARKSSYNEQFF. The gene calls are TRBV20-1 and TRBJ2-1; D call uncertain. The CDR3 runs 13 residues. Looked up from germline, CDR1 is DFQATT and CDR2 is SNEGSKA (reference sequence).

The V and J genes are TRBV5-1 and TRBJ1-4; D call uncertain. Germline values: CDR1 SGHRS, CDR2 YFSETQ. Trimming took off 4 bases at V and 10 bases at J, with 20 bases between the two ends. The CDR3 contains 15 residues. CDR3 in DNA: TGCGCCAGCAGCGGTACCGGGTCGCCCTCAGGAAAACTGTTTTTT. This sequence encodes CASSGTGSPSGKLFF.

Ten or more counts support this clonotype. The chain uses TRBV27 and TRBJ2-7, with 9 bases identical to TRBD2. J lost 2 bases, V lost 5 bases, and 7 bases had no gene match. The CDR3 is made up of 15 amino acids. Germline CDR1 reads MNHEY; CDR2 reads SMNVEV (reference sequence). The CDR3 region has the DNA TGTGCCAGCAGTGTAGCGGGGGCTTTGACCTACGAGCAGTACTTC. Its translation is CASSVAGALTYEQYF.

The gene calls are TRBV4-3 and TRBJ2-7, with TRBD1 as a possible D gene (6 bases). The length of the CDR3 is 14 residues. CDR1 and CDR2 from the germline V gene are LGHNA and YSLEER. V was trimmed by 4 bases and J by 3 bases, leaving 13 bases between them. Here the CDR3 reads CASSPSTGNYEQYF. For the CDR3, the DNA is TGCGCCAGCAGCCCTAGTACAGGGAACTACGAGCAGTACTTC.

The CDR3 DNA follows: TGCAGTGCCCAACATCTCACTGAAGCTTTCTTT. It translates to CSAQHLTEAFF. The chain carries TRBV20-1 and TRBJ1-1, with D uncertain. Germline V gene sequence: CDR1 DFQATT, CDR2 SNEGSKA (reference sequence). There are 11 residues in the CDR3. The germline V and J ends were trimmed by 6 bases and 4 bases, with 9 bases remaining between them.

The V call is TRBV20-1, the J call TRBJ2-2, with no clear D. CDR1 DFQATT and CDR2 SNEGSKA come from the germline V gene (reference sequence). The V end was cut by 4 bases, the J end by 1 base, with 7 bases between. The CDR3 sequence is 13 residues long. CDR3: CSAKVGNTGELFF. The CDR3, as DNA: TGCAGTGCTAAAGTAGGGAACACCGGGGAGCTGTTTTTT.

V usage is TRBV6-2 or TRBV6-3 and J usage is TRBJ2-4, with 8 bases matching TRBD1. CDR1 is MNHEY and CDR2 is SVGEGT in the germline V gene. There are 16 residues in the CDR3. V dropped 5 bases and J dropped 2; count of bases not matched to a gene: 8. In nucleotides, the CDR3 is TGTGCCAGCAGTCAGACAGGGGTTGGAACCAAAAACATTCAGTACTTC. Translation: CASSQTGVGTKNIQYF.

This clonotype occurred a few times. J is TRBJ2-1 and V is TRBV7-9; weak D call: TRBD2 (5 bases). CDR1 and CDR2 (germline): SEHNR, FQNEAQ (reference sequence). This CDR3 has 15 amino acids. V lost 0 bases to trimming and J lost 6 bases, with 12 bases between them. CDR3 nucleotide sequence: TGTGCCAGCAGCTTAGCGCGGGCTAGTTCCAATGAGCAGTTCTTC. This sequence encodes CASSLARASSNEQFF.

This clonotype was seen more than once but under ten times. The J gene is TRBJ2-1, the V gene TRBV28, with 13 positions matching TRBD2. This CDR3 has 15 residues. Germline CDR1 MDHEN, CDR2 SYDVKM. The V segment lost 5 bases and the J segment 10 bases; nucleotides outside the gene matches: 8. The DNA of the CDR3 is TGTGCCAGCAGTCGTGGACTAGCGGGAGTGGGCGAGCAGTTCTTC. It is translated as CASSRGLAGVGEQFF.

In its sample, this clonotype was seen many times. V gene TRBV20-1 combines with J gene TRBJ2-5; D unresolved. Germline CDR1 is DFQATT and CDR2 is SNEGSKA (reference sequence). V lost 0 bases and J 5 bases, leaving 1 base between the germline ends. The CDR3 loop spans 10 amino acids. CDR3 sequence reads: CSAREETQYF. CDR3 nucleotide sequence: TGCAGTGCTAGAGAGGAGACCCAGTACTTC.

This clonotype was counted ten times or more. Here the CDR3 DNA reads TGTGCCAGCAGCCCCTGGACTAGCGGTACCTACAATGAGCAGTTCTTC. Its protein is CASSPWTSGTYNEQFF. The gene calls are TRBV7-2 and TRBJ2-1; 10 bases align to TRBD2. The CDR3 runs 16 residues. The V segment lost 5 bases and the J segment 2 bases; nucleotides outside the gene matches: 6. Germline V gives CDR1 SGHTA, CDR2 FQGNSA.

This clonotype showed up many times. V usage is TRBV7-2 and J usage is TRBJ1-4; no definite D call. V was clipped by 0 bases and J by 3 bases, with 2 bases between them. Germline V gene sequence: CDR1 SGHTA, CDR2 FQGNSA. This CDR3 is built from 13 residues. The CDR3, as DNA: TGTGCCAGCAGCTTAGCCCCTAATGAAAAACTGTTTTTT. This gives the protein CASSLAPNEKLFF.

The genes are TRBV11-2 and TRBJ2-1, with TRBD2 matching over 8 bases. The CDR3 totals 14 residues. In germline, CDR1 is SGHAT, CDR2 FQNNGV. The J segment lost 9 bases and the V segment lost 2 bases, leaving 6 bases of the junction unmatched. The CDR3 loop is CASSLRGGPSEQFF. In DNA form, the CDR3 reads TGTGCCAGCAGCTTACGGGGGGGGCCGAGTGAGCAGTTCTTC.

This rearrangement joins TRBV7-2 to TRBJ1-5, with a possible D match to TRBD1 (5 bases). V gave up 5 bases and J gave up 3 bases, with 14 bases separating them. The CDR3 spans 15 residues. The germline CDR1 and CDR2 sequences are SGHTA and FQGNSA. CDR3 sequence: CASSRGRISNQPQHF. The DNA for the CDR3 is TGTGCCAGCAGCCGGGGACGGATTTCCAATCAGCCCCAGCATTTT.

J is TRBJ1-4 and V is TRBV20-1; D may be TRBD1 (6 bases). Looked up from germline, CDR1 is DFQATT and CDR2 is SNEGSKA (reference sequence). CDR3 length equals 15 residues. V was pared by 3 bases and J by 8 bases, with 19 bases between. Written as DNA, the CDR3 is TGCAGTGCTAGTGATCCCCGGGGGGCTGGGGAAAAACTGTTTTTT. Its protein is CSASDPRGAGEKLFF.

This rearrangement joins TRBV20-1 to TRBJ1-1, with 8 positions matching TRBD1. CDR3 length equals 14 residues. The J segment lost 4 bases and the V segment lost 5 bases, leaving 9 bases of the junction unmatched. Germline V gene data show CDR1 as DFQATT and CDR2 as SNEGSKA (reference sequence). CDR3 in DNA: TGCAGTGCTCCTCGGCAGGGGGCGGCCACTGAAGCTTTCTTT. Translation gives CSAPRQGAATEAFF.

This clonotype was observed once. J is TRBJ2-1 and V is TRBV6-5, with a possible D match to TRBD2 (7 bases). Deletions cut 2 bases from V and 4 bases from J, with 12 bases between. Germline loops: CDR1 MNHEY, CDR2 SVGAGI. The CDR3 runs 15 residues. The CDR3 region is CASSYGGDIYNEQFF. The CDR3 coding sequence is TGTGCCAGCAGTTACGGGGGGGACATTTACAATGAGCAGTTCTTC.

The CDR3 is CASSLVTGTRKETQYF. In DNA form, the CDR3 reads TGTGCCAGCAGCTTGGTCACAGGGACGAGAAAAGAGACCCAGTACTTC. The chain joins TRBV5-5 to TRBJ2-5; TRBD1 is a possible D gene (6 bases). The length of the CDR3 is 16 residues. The V end was cut by 0 bases, the J end by 3 bases, with 15 bases between. Germline V lookup: CDR1 SGHKS, CDR2 YYEKEE (reference sequence).